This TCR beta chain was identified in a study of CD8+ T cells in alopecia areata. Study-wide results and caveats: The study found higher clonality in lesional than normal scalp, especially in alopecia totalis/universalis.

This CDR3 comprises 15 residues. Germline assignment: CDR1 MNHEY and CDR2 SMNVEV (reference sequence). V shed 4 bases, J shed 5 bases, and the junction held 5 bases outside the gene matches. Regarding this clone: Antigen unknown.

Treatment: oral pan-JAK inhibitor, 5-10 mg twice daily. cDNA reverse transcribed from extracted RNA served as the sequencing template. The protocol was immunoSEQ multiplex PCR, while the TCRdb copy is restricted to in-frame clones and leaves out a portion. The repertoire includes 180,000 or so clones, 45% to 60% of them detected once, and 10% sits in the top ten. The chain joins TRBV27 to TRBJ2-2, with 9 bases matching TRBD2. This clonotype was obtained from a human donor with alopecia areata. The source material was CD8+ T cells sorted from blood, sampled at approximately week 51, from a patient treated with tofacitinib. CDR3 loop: CASSWSGGQTGELFF. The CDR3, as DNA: TGTGCCAGCAGTTGGAGCGGGGGGCAGACCGGGGAGCTGTTTTTT.